A single sample gave rise to the 27 T cell receptor beta chains below, sequenced in a study of blood T cells in healthy people across ages. Next came a second PCR, run for about 7 to 11 cycles, which used a sample-barcoded 5' primer along with a J-beta primer mix. MiXCR, run by TCRdb on the 5' RACE reads, gives a single entry per CDR3 protein. Of around 1.5 million distinct CDR3 sequences listed, approximately 38% are singletons. The specimen was blood. Receptors originate from a woman between 18 and 29 years old in good health.

The sample holds a few counts of this clonotype. This chain uses TRBV2 with TRBJ1-2; TRBD1 aligns across 8 bases. Germline V gene data show CDR1 as SNHLY and CDR2 as FYNNEI. This CDR3 comprises 14 residues. V lost 7 bases to trimming and J lost 1 base; unmatched junction nucleotides: 5. CDR3 in DNA: TGTGCCAGCAATACAGGACAGGGTAACTATGGCTACACCTTC. It specifies CASNTGQGNYGYTF.

This clonotype was found a few times. This sequence joins TRBV28 and TRBJ1-1; TRBD1 matches 9 bases. CDR3 length equals 15 residues. Germline CDR1 and CDR2: MDHEN and SYDVKM. V lost 5 bases, J lost 5 bases, and 9 bases stayed unmatched. CDR3 sequence reads: CASSPGDREWTEAFF. The CDR3 DNA follows: TGTGCCAGCAGTCCCGGGGACAGGGAGTGGACTGAAGCTTTCTTT.

The rearrangement links TRBV4-1 to TRBJ2-1, with TRBD2 matching 13 bases. There are 17 residues in the CDR3. Trimming took 1 base from V and 8 from J; bases not matched to a gene: 8. CDR1 and CDR2 from the germline V gene are MGHRA and YSYEKL. CDR3 loop: CASSQGTSGRLMDEQFF. CDR3 bases: TGCGCCAGCAGCCAAGGGACTAGCGGGAGATTGATGGATGAGCAGTTCTTC.

The chain couples TRBV20-1 to TRBJ2-3; the D is unclear. The CDR3 covers 14 residues. V was shortened by 6 bases and J by 4 bases, with 17 bases between the two germline ends. CDR1 is DFQATT, CDR2 SNEGSKA, per germline (reference sequence). CDR3 in DNA: TGCAGTGCCCCCAATGTTTTGGGCCCAGATACGCAGTATTTT. Amino acid sequence: CSAPNVLGPDTQYF.

The chain combines TRBV2 with TRBJ1-1; 7 positions match TRBD1. The CDR3 is 14 amino acids. The germline gives CDR1 SNHLY, CDR2 FYNNEI. V shed 6 bases, J shed 6 bases, and the junction held 10 bases outside the gene matches. CDR3 loop: CASSQTGTVPEAFF. CDR3 DNA: TGTGCCAGCAGCCAGACCGGGACAGTGCCTGAAGCTTTCTTT.

The chain recombines TRBV20-1 with TRBJ2-4; 8 bases are shared with TRBD2. This CDR3 is 17 amino acids long. Looked up from germline, CDR1 is DFQATT and CDR2 is SNEGSKA (reference sequence). Trimming took 2 bases from V and 13 from J; bases not matched to a gene: 22. CDR3 sequence reads: CSARHSGTRGVGGEQYF. The CDR3 nucleotides are TGCAGTGCTAGACACTCCGGGACTAGGGGGGTGGGCGGAGAGCAGTACTTC.

The chain carries TRBV20-1 and TRBJ2-5; 7 nucleotides align to TRBD2. The length of the CDR3 is 15 residues. Germline assignment: CDR1 DFQATT and CDR2 SNEGSKA (reference sequence). The J segment lost 1 base and the V segment lost 1 base, leaving 6 bases of the junction unmatched. The CDR3 loop reads CSARGSTSSQETQYF. The CDR3 DNA follows: TGCAGTGCTAGAGGCTCGACTAGCTCCCAAGAGACCCAGTACTTC.

This clonotype was seen only a few times. V usage is TRBV20-1 and J usage is TRBJ2-1; D remains unclear. The V and J ends lost 3 bases and 5 bases respectively, with 17 bases between them. CDR3 length equals 15 residues. Germline loops: CDR1 DFQATT, CDR2 SNEGSKA (reference sequence). CDR3 sequence reads: CSARLPPPKDNEQFF. The DNA of the CDR3 is TGCAGTGCTAGGCTACCACCGCCAAAGGACAATGAGCAGTTCTTC.

This clonotype occurred a few times. The chain recombines TRBV9 with TRBJ2-2; 10 positions agree with TRBD2. The germline CDR1 and CDR2 sequences are SGDLS and YYNGEE. CDR3 length: 19 residues. V trimming: 4 bases; J trimming: 4 bases; junction bases outside the gene matches: 16. The CDR3 sequence: CASSQAALAGVLGTGELFF. The CDR3 DNA is TGTGCCAGCAGCCAAGCGGCCCTAGCGGGAGTCTTGGGCACCGGGGAGCTGTTTTTT. The full variable domain, with the rest looked up from reference TRBV9 and TRBJ2-2, is DSGVTQTPKHLITATGQRVTLRCSPRSGDLSVYWYQQSLDQGLQFLIQYYNGEERAKGNILERFSAQQFPDLHSELNLSSLELGDSALYFCASSQAALAGVLGTGELFFGEGSRLTVL.

Many counts were recorded for this clonotype. The CDR3 spells CSAKDRVLHEQYF. CDR3 DNA: TGCAGTGCTAAGGACAGGGTGTTGCACGAGCAGTACTTC. J is TRBJ2-7 and V is TRBV20-1, with TRBD1 matching 8 bases. The CDR3 is 13 residues long. Germline V gene data show CDR1 as DFQATT and CDR2 as SNEGSKA (reference sequence). Trimming removed 4 bases from V and 5 bases from J; junction bases left unmatched: 7.

The rearrangement joins TRBV14 to TRBJ1-1; D might be TRBD1 (6 bases). CDR3 length: 16 residues. Germline V gives CDR1 SGHDN, CDR2 FVKESK. The V end lost 1 base, the J end lost 5 bases, and 17 bases lay between the germline ends. CDR3 bases: TGTGCCAGCAGCCAAGGGGTTCGGGGGGCAGGGACTGAAGCTTTCTTT. Residues: CASSQGVRGAGTEAFF.

The V gene is TRBV20-1, the J gene TRBJ2-7; 16 nucleotides line up with TRBD2. This CDR3 comprises 15 residues. In germline, CDR1 is DFQATT, CDR2 SNEGSKA (reference sequence). The CDR3 sequence is CTSRGLAGGSGEQYF. The CDR3, as DNA: TGCACCTCAAGGGGACTAGCGGGAGGGTCGGGCGAGCAGTACTTC.

The chain recombines TRBV3-1 with TRBJ2-5; D possibly matches TRBD1 or TRBD2 (6 bases each). The assigned J gene may be wrong: the sequence end matches TRBJ2-7 better. In germline, CDR1 is LGHDT, CDR2 YNNKEL (reference sequence). The CDR3 is 13 amino acids. The DNA for the CDR3 is TGTGCCAGCAGCCAAGAAGGGGGGACCGAGCAGTACTTC. Amino acid sequence: CASSQEGGTEQYF.

On this clonotype itself: One base away lies a much larger clone, so this may be a sequencing read error. The chain links TRBV6-6 to TRBJ2-4; the D gene is possibly TRBD1 (6 bases). The CDR3 runs 15 residues. V shed 5 bases and J shed 13 bases, with 24 bases lying between them. CDR1 MNHNY and CDR2 SVGAGI come from the germline V gene (reference sequence). This CDR3 is CASSPSDSNYGEQYF. The CDR3 region has the DNA TGTGCCAGCAGTCCCTCGGACAGTAATTACGGGGAGCAGTACTTC.

The rearrangement uses TRBV7-9 and TRBJ1-2, with TRBD1 matching 9 bases. V gave up 5 bases and J gave up 5 bases; unmatched junction bases: 12. From germline, CDR1 is SEHNR and CDR2 FQNEAQ (reference sequence). The CDR3 is 16 amino acids. CDR3 nucleotides: TGTGCCAGCAGCCTCATACCGGGACAGGGTGATTATGGCTACACCTTC. It specifies CASSLIPGQGDYGYTF. Drawing the rest from reference TRBV7-9 and TRBJ1-2, the complete variable domain is DTGVSQNPRHKITKRGQNVTFRCDPISEHNRLYWYRQTLGQGPEFLTYFQNEAQLEKSRLLSDRFSAERPKGSFSTLEIQRTEQGDSAMYLCASSLIPGQGDYGYTFGSGTRLTVV.

In this sample, this clonotype turned up a few times. The chain carries TRBV7-6 and TRBJ2-7; D gene ambiguous. The V gene lost 2 bases and the J gene lost 3 bases, with 11 bases spanning the gap. This CDR3 contains 14 residues. Germline V CDR1 and CDR2: SGHVS, FNYEAQ. In DNA form, the CDR3 reads TGTGCCAGCAGCTTATATTCAAGCGACTACGAGCAGTACTTC. Protein sequence: CASSLYSSDYEQYF.

The J gene is TRBJ1-5, the V gene TRBV27, with D maybe TRBD1 (5 bases). Trimming took off 5 bases at V and 3 bases at J, with 11 bases between the two ends. This CDR3 region has 14 residues. Germline CDR1 reads MNHEY; CDR2 reads SMNVEV (reference sequence). CDR3 nucleotides: TGTGCCAGCAGTGGGGGTCGCCTCAATCAGCCCCAGCATTTT. Its protein product is CASSGGRLNQPQHF.

The chain recombines TRBV3-1 with TRBJ1-3; the D gene is possibly TRBD1 (5 bases). Trimming shortened V by 4 bases and J by 2 bases, and 9 bases separated the two germline ends. CDR3 length equals 14 residues. The V gene's germline CDR1 is LGHDT and CDR2 YNNKEL (reference sequence). The DNA of the CDR3 is TGTGCCAGCAGCCCAGGGTCTACTGGAAACACCATATATTTT. It specifies CASSPGSTGNTIYF. Filled out from reference TRBV3-1 and TRBJ1-3, the complete variable domain reads DTAVSQTPKYLVTQMGNDKSIKCEQNLGHDTMYWYKQDSKKFLKIMFSYNNKELIINETVPNRFSPKSPDKAHLNLHINSLELGDSAVYFCASSPGSTGNTIYFGEGSWLTVV.

The chain uses TRBV20-1 and TRBJ2-3; tentative D call: TRBD2 (5 bases). CDR3 length equals 14 residues. V dropped 2 bases and J dropped 6 bases, with 15 bases sitting between them. The V gene's germline CDR1 is DFQATT and CDR2 SNEGSKA (reference sequence). The CDR3 sequence is CSARPPLVKDTQYF. In nucleotides, the CDR3 is TGCAGTGCTAGACCGCCACTAGTGAAGGATACGCAGTATTTT.

The chain combines TRBV6-5 with TRBJ2-1; tentative D call: TRBD2 (6 bases). V lost 10 bases, J lost 4 bases, and 23 bases lay in between. CDR3 size: 16 residues. The germline gives CDR1 MNHEY, CDR2 SVGAGI. CDR3 DNA: TGTGCCACCTTAGCGGATTCCCCACAAACTTACAATGAGCAGTTCTTC. Translated: CATLADSPQTYNEQFF.

The count of this clonotype is one. The chain uses TRBV7-2 and TRBJ2-1; D perhaps matches TRBD2 (5 bases). Gene TRBJ2-7 matches the end of the DNA better, so the J call may be wrong. This CDR3 has 15 amino acids. Germline V gives CDR1 SGHTA, CDR2 FQGNSA. CDR3 region: CASSSAGLALNEQYF. The CDR3 DNA is TGTGCCAGCAGCTCCGCTGGGCTAGCTCTTAATGAGCAGTACTTC.

In nucleotides, the CDR3 is TGCAGCGTCGGGAGGGCCACAGATACGCAGTATTTT. Translation: CSVGRATDTQYF. The rearrangement links TRBV29-1 to TRBJ2-3, with 8 bases that match TRBD2. From germline, CDR1 is SQVTM and CDR2 ANQGSEA. Germline trimming cut 6 bases from V and 2 bases from J; bases unmatched to any gene: 1. The CDR3 covers 12 residues.

This sequence joins TRBV6-5 and TRBJ2-1; TRBD2 matches 13 bases. Germline V gives CDR1 MNHEY, CDR2 SVGAGI. The CDR3 covers 15 residues. The V gene end was trimmed by 10 bases and the J gene end by 9 bases; junction bases not matched to a gene: 12. CDR3 region: CATRRGTSGIREQFF. The DNA of the CDR3 is TGTGCCACCCGTAGGGGGACTAGCGGGATTCGTGAGCAGTTCTTC.

This clonotype appeared once. CDR3 in DNA: TGCGCCAGCAGCCAAACCGGGACAGCCACAGATACGCAGTATTTT. Its protein is CASSQTGTATDTQYF. The genes are TRBV4-1 and TRBJ2-3; 7 nucleotides agree with TRBD1. The CDR3 runs 15 residues. V lost 2 bases to trimming and J lost 2 bases; unmatched junction nucleotides: 4. Per germline, CDR1 MGHRA and CDR2 YSYEKL.

V gene TRBV6-2 or TRBV6-3 combines with J gene TRBJ2-7; possibly TRBD1 or TRBD2 for D (5 bases each). V was cut by 5 bases and J by 1 base, with 12 bases left in between. Looked up from germline, CDR1 is MNHEY and CDR2 is SVGEGT. The CDR3 has 14 amino acids. The CDR3 nucleotides are TGTGCCAGCAGTGTTGTCTGGGGGTCCTACGAGCAGTACTTC. Encoded protein: CASSVVWGSYEQYF.

This clonotype has a handful of counts. V is TRBV20-1 and J is TRBJ2-1; TRBD1 agrees at 7 bases. CDR1 is DFQATT and CDR2 is SNEGSKA in the germline V gene (reference sequence). The CDR3 length is 14 residues. Unmatched junction bases numbered 3, after V lost 4 bases and J lost 0 bases. DNA for the CDR3: TGCAGTGCTACGACAGGGAGCTCCTACAATGAGCAGTTCTTC. This encodes CSATTGSSYNEQFF.

This clonotype was seen only a few times. Its ends do not fully match the called genes, so a read error is possible. This chain uses TRBV7-9 with TRBJ2-1; maybe TRBD2 (6 bases). Germline V gene sequence: CDR1 SEHNR, CDR2 FQNEAQ (reference sequence). CDR3 length: 16 residues. The DNA for the CDR3 is TGTGCCGGCAGCCCCATCCCCGGGAGCTCCTACAATGAGCAGTTCTTC. It encodes CAGSPIPGSSYNEQFF.